The 18 T cell receptor beta chains below were found in one sample sequenced in a study of blood T cell repertoires in COVID-19. TCRdb's copy holds only in-frame clones and misses some; the assay was immunoSEQ multiplex PCR. This sample has approximately 160,000 clones, with approximately 80% found just once. Sequencing was done on a sample of PBMCs or T cells enriched from blood (not recorded which). The receptors come from a middle-aged man who had recovered from COVID-19.

V gene TRBV4-1 combines with J gene TRBJ1-5, with D perhaps matching TRBD1 (6 bases). CDR3 size: 15 residues. Germline V gene lookup returns CDR1 MGHRA and CDR2 YSYEKL. V was trimmed by 5 bases and J by 2 bases, leaving 13 bases between them. CDR3 in amino acids: CASSTLTGGNQPQHF. For the CDR3, the DNA is TGCGCCAGCAGCACTTTGACAGGTGGCAATCAGCCCCAGCATTTT.

The V call is TRBV6-1, the J call TRBJ2-7; TRBD2 matches at 12 bases. With V trimmed by 6 bases and J by 1 base, 1 base remained unmatched. The CDR3 is made up of 14 amino acids. The germline CDR1 and CDR2 sequences are MNHNS and SASEGT. CDR3 residues: CASRLAGGSYEQYV. Written as DNA, the CDR3 is TGTGCCAGCAGGCTAGCGGGGGGGTCCTACGAGCAGTACGTC.

This chain joins TRBV29-1 and TRBJ2-3; 11 nucleotides agree with TRBD2. CDR3 length equals 15 residues. CDR1 and CDR2 from the germline V gene are SQVTM and ANQGSEA. J lost 4 bases, V lost 7 bases, and 10 bases had no gene match. CDR3 residues: CSAPYSGGGADTQYF. For the CDR3, the DNA is TGCAGCGCTCCGTATAGCGGGGGGGGCGCAGATACGCAGTATTTT.

The chain uses TRBV3-1 (or the pseudogene TRBV3-2) and TRBJ1-6, with 9 bases lining up with TRBD1. This CDR3 region has 14 residues. V lost 3 bases, J lost 8 bases, and 2 bases stayed unmatched. CDR1 is LGHDT, CDR2 YNNKEL, per germline (reference sequence). CDR3 sequence (DNA): TGTGCCAGCAGCCAGGGGGACAGGGATTCACCCCTCCACTTT. This codes for CASSQGDRDSPLHF.

The gene calls are TRBV19 and TRBJ1-2; D is perhaps TRBD1 (5 bases). The CDR3 consists of 15 residues. In germline, CDR1 is LNHDA, CDR2 SQIVND (reference sequence). Deletions cut 7 bases from V and 2 bases from J, with 17 bases between. The CDR3 nucleotides are TGTGCCAGTACCGATCCGGGACTCCAGAACTATGGCTACACCTTC. Encoded protein: CASTDPGLQNYGYTF.

This clone was counted only a few times. The rearrangement uses TRBV30 and TRBJ1-1; possibly TRBD1 for D (6 bases). V shed 1 base and J shed 1 base, with 16 bases lying between them. This CDR3 has 16 residues. Germline V gene lookup returns CDR1 GTSNPN and CDR2 SVGIG (reference sequence). In nucleotides, the CDR3 is TGTGCCTGGAGTGGGATAGCCGGGACACCGAACACTGAAGCTTTCTTT. Protein: CAWSGIAGTPNTEAFF.

The rearrangement links TRBV27 to TRBJ1-4; maybe TRBD1 (5 bases). This CDR3 contains 16 residues. The V end lost 5 bases, the J end lost 6 bases, and 19 bases lay between the germline ends. CDR1 is MNHEY, CDR2 SMNVEV, per germline (reference sequence). For the CDR3, the DNA is TGTGCCAGCAGTCCGGGTCTAGGTGTGGGGCATGAAAAACTGTTTTTT. This encodes CASSPGLGVGHEKLFF.

This clone was observed a handful of times. The chain combines TRBV11-3 with TRBJ1-1; D remains ambiguous. Germline V gene data show CDR1 as SGHNT and CDR2 as YENEEA. Trimming stripped 0 bases from V and 4 bases from J, with 21 bases between. This CDR3 is 18 amino acids long. Here the CDR3 DNA reads TGTGCCAGCAGCTTAGATTTGGGTCATCTCAGCGAAGGCACTGAAGCTTTCTTT. Its protein product is CASSLDLGHLSEGTEAFF.

The chain combines TRBV7-9 with TRBJ1-5; D gene unclear. The CDR3 has 12 residues. Germline CDR1 is SEHNR and CDR2 is FQNEAQ (reference sequence). V was pared by 1 base and J by 5 bases, with 3 bases between. The CDR3 DNA is TGTGCCAGCAGCTTAGTCGATCAGCCCCAGCATTTT. Its protein is CASSLVDQPQHF.

This chain connects TRBV3-1 (or the pseudogene TRBV3-2) to TRBJ1-1, with D tentatively TRBD1 (5 bases). The CDR3 runs 14 residues. V lost 5 bases, J lost 1 base, and 11 bases lay in between. Germline CDR1 is LGHDT and CDR2 is YNNKEL (reference sequence). CDR3 DNA sequence: TGTGCCAGCAGCAGGACAAAGAGGAACACTGAAGCTTTCTTT. Translating gives CASSRTKRNTEAFF.

The rearrangement links TRBV12-3 or TRBV12-4 to TRBJ2-7; D not resolved. This CDR3 has 13 residues. Trimming pared 3 bases from V and 3 bases from J, leaving 9 bases between. The CDR3 loop is CASSLSPYYEQYF. As DNA, the CDR3 is TGTGCCAGCAGTTTGAGTCCCTACTACGAGCAGTACTTC.

The chain is built from TRBV5-1 and TRBJ1-1; D is perhaps TRBD1 (6 bases). Germline values: CDR1 SGHRS, CDR2 YFSETQ. Between the trimmed V and J ends, which lost 3 bases and 4 bases, there was a span of 16 bases. The CDR3 consists of 15 residues. This CDR3 is CASSWPRQGSTEAFF. In DNA form, the CDR3 reads TGCGCCAGCAGCTGGCCCCGGCAGGGGAGCACTGAAGCTTTCTTT. The entire variable domain, with the rest obtained from reference TRBV5-1 and TRBJ1-1, is as follows: KAGVTQTPRYLIKTRGQQVTLSCSPISGHRSVSWYQQTPGQGLQFLFEYFSETQRNKGNFPGRFSGRQFSNSRSEMNVSTLELGDSALYLCASSWPRQGSTEAFFGQGTRLTVV.

This chain joins TRBV7-2 and TRBJ2-4; 10 bases match TRBD1. With 2 bases clipped from V and 7 bases from J, the junction kept 5 bases outside the gene matches. This CDR3 is built from 15 residues. Germline V gene data show CDR1 as SGHTA and CDR2 as FQGNSA. The CDR3 DNA is TGTGCCAGCAGCTTATTGCCGACAGGGGGCAACATTCAGTACTTC. Its protein product is CASSLLPTGGNIQYF.

The chain is built from TRBV18 and TRBJ2-7; 7 nucleotides match TRBD1. This CDR3 contains 13 residues. Trimming at V came to 6 bases and at J to 7 bases, leaving 9 bases not matched to a gene. Germline lookup yields CDR1 KGHSH and CDR2 LQKENI. The CDR3: CASSLDRLGEQYV. Written as DNA, the CDR3 is TGTGCCAGCTCCTTGGACAGGCTGGGGGAGCAGTACGTC.

The chain links TRBV11-3 to TRBJ2-1; a weak D match, TRBD2 (5 bases). The CDR3 runs 14 residues. The germline V gene encodes CDR1 SGHNT and CDR2 YENEEA. V was cut by 0 bases and J by 6 bases, with 9 bases left in between. CDR3 protein: CASSLDQRTNEQFF. CDR3 DNA: TGTGCCAGCAGCTTAGATCAGCGGACCAATGAGCAGTTCTTC.

The chain couples TRBV30 to TRBJ1-2, with no clear D. From germline, CDR1 is GTSNPN and CDR2 SVGIG (reference sequence). The CDR3 is made up of 11 amino acids. Trimming shortened V by 6 bases and J by 3 bases, and 8 bases separated the two germline ends. CDR3 residues: CACYTDYGYTF. The CDR3 DNA is TGTGCCTGCTATACAGACTATGGCTACACCTTC.

The V gene is TRBV4-2, the J gene TRBJ2-1; 9 bases match TRBD2. This CDR3 region has 17 residues. CDR1 and CDR2 from the germline V gene are LGHNA and YNFKEQ. The trim removed 3 bases at V and 1 base at J, leaving 7 bases unmatched. This CDR3 reads CASSQAPTSGSYNEQFF. DNA for the CDR3: TGTGCCAGCAGCCAGGCTCCGACTAGCGGATCCTACAATGAGCAGTTCTTC.

The CDR3: CASRLNATSGGAINIQYF. The CDR3 bases are TGTGCAAGTCGCTTAAATGCTACTAGCGGGGGGGCCATCAACATTCAGTACTTC. This sequence joins TRBV12-2 and TRBJ2-4; TRBD2, as called in the table, went unchecked against the DNA. TRBV12-2 is a pseudogene. This CDR3 is 18 amino acids long.